The rows below give T cell receptor beta chains drawn from one sample of a study of shared clonotypes between healthy human individuals. Here immunoSEQ multiplex PCR was the method, and the copy in TCRdb shows in-frame clones only, minus some. The sample consists of over 2 million clones, roughly 94% of them appearing once. Source material: naive CD4+ T cells sorted from blood. Every receptor here comes from a young man in good health. CDR3s include the opening cysteine and the closing phenylalanine or tryptophan. The order of the fields is CDR3 DNA, CDR3 protein, D gene, V gene, J gene, clone size. The D gene is left open where the match is weak. Part of the rows lack a size; the others show once, few, many or a class for expanded clones.

DNA: TGTGCCAGCAGTTACGGCGGGGCTGGGGCCAACGTCCTGACTTTC
CDR3: CASSYGGAGANVLTF
D: NA
V: TRBV6-6
J: TRBJ2-6
size: NA

DNA: TGTGCCAGCAGCCCGAGCCAACTAGCGGGTTACAATGAGCAGTTCTTC
CDR3: CASSPSQLAGYNEQFF
D: TRBD2
V: TRBV9
J: TRBJ2-1
size: NA

DNA: TGTGCCAGCAGGGAGTCAGTCAGGACCCGGCAGCCCCAGCATTTT
CDR3: CASRESVRTRQPQHF
D: NA
V: TRBV6-5
J: TRBJ1-5
size: NA

DNA: TGTGCCAGCAGCCTATATTCTCCGGGCCCCTACGAGCAGTACTTC
CDR3: CASSLYSPGPYEQYF
D: NA
V: TRBV7-9
J: TRBJ2-7
size: NA

DNA: TGTGCCAGCAGCGGAACAGGGGCCAGCTACGAGCAGTACTTC
CDR3: CASSGTGASYEQYF
D: TRBD1
V: TRBV27
J: TRBJ2-7
size: once

DNA: TGTGCCAGCAGTGACCCGGGTTCGGAAGAGACCCAGTACTTC
CDR3: CASSDPGSEETQYF
D: NA
V: TRBV25-1
J: TRBJ2-5
size: few

DNA: TGTGCCAGCAGGTCGACGGGACAGGGCTACGAGCAGTACTTC
CDR3: CASRSTGQGYEQYF
D: TRBD1
V: TRBV11-2
J: TRBJ2-7
size: NA

DNA: TGCAGTGCTAGAGATATGAAGACCCAGTACTTC
CDR3: CSARDMKTQYF
D: NA
V: TRBV20-1
J: TRBJ2-5
size: NA

DNA: TGCGCCAGCAGCCAGGCGACAGGGACGGTCACTGAAGCTTTCTTT
CDR3: CASSQATGTVTEAFF
D: TRBD1
V: TRBV4-3
J: TRBJ1-1
size: NA

DNA: TGTGCCAGCAGTGGACAGGGCTACAATTCACCCCTCCACTTT
CDR3: CASSGQGYNSPLHF
D: TRBD1
V: TRBV6-1
J: TRBJ1-6
size: NA

DNA: TGTGCCTGGGGGCAGGGTAGGTTTGAAGCTTTCTTT
CDR3: CAWGQGRFEAFF
D: NA
V: TRBV30
J: TRBJ1-1
size: NA

DNA: TGCGCCAGCAGCCTCTCTCCCGGGACAGGGGGCAGGGATGAGCAGTTCTTC
CDR3: CASSLSPGTGGRDEQFF
D: TRBD1
V: TRBV4-3
J: TRBJ2-1
size: NA

DNA: TGTGCCAGCAGCTTAGCGCAGACTAGCGGGCTCTACGAGCAGTACTTC
CDR3: CASSLAQTSGLYEQYF
D: TRBD2
V: TRBV7-2
J: TRBJ2-7
size: NA

DNA: TGTGCCAGCAGCTTAAGGTTACAAGAGACCCAGTACTTC
CDR3: CASSLRLQETQYF
D: NA
V: TRBV11-2
J: TRBJ2-5
size: NA

DNA: TGTGCTAGCAGCCCCGGGGGGGACGAGCAGTACTTC
CDR3: CASSPGGDEQYF
D: TRBD2
V: TRBV7-7
J: TRBJ2-7
size: NA

DNA: TGTGCCATCAGTGAGCAGGCAAGTGAGCAGTTCTTC
CDR3: CAISEQASEQFF
D: NA
V: TRBV10-3
J: TRBJ2-1
size: NA

DNA: TGTGCCAGCAGCTCCCCGGCCGGCGGGAGGCCGGGGGATACGCAGTATTTT
CDR3: CASSSPAGGRPGDTQYF
D: TRBD2
V: TRBV7-2
J: TRBJ2-3
size: NA

DNA: TGTGCCAGCAGCTCACCTCCCGGGACAGGGGTGCACAATGAGCAGTTCTTC
CDR3: CASSSPPGTGVHNEQFF
D: TRBD1
V: TRBV7-8
J: TRBJ2-1
size: NA

DNA: TGTGCCAGCAGCCGTCTATACGAGCAGTACTTC
CDR3: CASSRLYEQYF
D: NA
V: TRBV11-2
J: TRBJ2-7
size: NA

DNA: TGTGCCAGCAGTGAACGTACGGCAGAGGGTCAGCCCCAGCATTTT
CDR3: CASSERTAEGQPQHF
D: NA
V: TRBV2
J: TRBJ1-5
size: NA

DNA: TGCGCCAGCAGTGATAGCAGAGGCTATGGCTACACCTTC
CDR3: CASSDSRGYGYTF
D: NA
V: TRBV10-2
J: TRBJ1-2
size: NA

DNA: TGTGCCAGCAGCTTAATGGCGGGAGCGGCCGAGCAGTACTTC
CDR3: CASSLMAGAAEQYF
D: TRBD2
V: TRBV7-8
J: TRBJ2-7
size: NA

DNA: TGTGCCATCAGTGAAAAGGGACAGAACTATGGCTACACCTTC
CDR3: CAISEKGQNYGYTF
D: TRBD1
V: TRBV10-3
J: TRBJ1-2
size: NA

DNA: TGCGCCAGCAGCTTGGCAATGAAGAGGGAGACCCAGTACTTC
CDR3: CASSLAMKRETQYF
D: NA
V: TRBV5-1
J: TRBJ2-5
size: NA

DNA: TGCGCCAGCAGCCAAGCGAGGACCCGGACGGATGGCTACACCTTC
CDR3: CASSQARTRTDGYTF
D: NA
V: TRBV4-3
J: TRBJ1-2
size: once

DNA: TGTGCCAGCAGCTTAGGGACGGGGGACGTCACAGATACGCAGTATTTT
CDR3: CASSLGTGDVTDTQYF
D: NA
V: TRBV7-9
J: TRBJ2-3
size: NA

DNA: TGTGCCAGCAGCTTAGTTGCAGGTCCTTGGGAGACCCAGTACTTC
CDR3: CASSLVAGPWETQYF
D: NA
V: TRBV7-8
J: TRBJ2-5
size: NA

DNA: TGTGCCTGGAGTACACAGACCAACACTGAAGCTTTCTTT
CDR3: CAWSTQTNTEAFF
D: NA
V: TRBV30
J: TRBJ1-1
size: NA

DNA: TGTGCCTGGAATCCACAGGGGAATTCACCCCTCCACTTT
CDR3: CAWNPQGNSPLHF
D: TRBD1
V: TRBV30
J: TRBJ1-6
size: NA

DNA: TGTGCCAGCAGTTCGTATTTAGCCGGAGGGTCCAATGAGCAGTTCTTC
CDR3: CASSSYLAGGSNEQFF
D: NA
V: TRBV6-5
J: TRBJ2-1
size: NA

DNA: TGCGCCAGCAGCGGCGGGGACGGTGCCTACAATGAGCAGTTCTTC
CDR3: CASSGGDGAYNEQFF
D: NA
V: TRBV5-1
J: TRBJ2-1
size: NA

DNA: TGCAGCGTTATAAGGACGAACACTGAAGCTTTCTTT
CDR3: CSVIRTNTEAFF
D: NA
V: TRBV29-1
J: TRBJ1-1
size: NA

DNA: TGTGCCAGCTCACCACTAGCGGGAGGTGAGACAGATACGCAGTATTTT
CDR3: CASSPLAGGETDTQYF
D: TRBD2
V: TRBV18
J: TRBJ2-3
size: NA

DNA: TGTGCCAGCACTCGAAACACTGAAGCTTTCTTT
CDR3: CASTRNTEAFF
D: NA
V: TRBV6-5
J: TRBJ1-1
size: NA

DNA: TGTGCCAGCGGCAGGGATTACAACACTGAAGCTTTCTTT
CDR3: CASGRDYNTEAFF
D: NA
V: TRBV5-5
J: TRBJ1-1
size: NA

DNA: TGCGCCAGCAGCTTGGGTGCGGTGAACACTGAAGCTTTCTTT
CDR3: CASSLGAVNTEAFF
D: NA
V: TRBV5-1
J: TRBJ1-1
size: NA

DNA: TGTGCCAGCAGTGAATATAATGGGAATACGCAGTATTTT
CDR3: CASSEYNGNTQYF
D: NA
V: TRBV25-1
J: TRBJ2-3
size: NA

DNA: TGTGCCAGCAGTGAAGAGGCAGGGGGTCAGCCCCAGCATTTT
CDR3: CASSEEAGGQPQHF
D: TRBD1
V: TRBV6-1
J: TRBJ1-5
size: NA

DNA: TGTGCCAGCAGTCCCGTTCAGCAGAATGAGCAGTTCTTC
CDR3: CASSPVQQNEQFF
D: NA
V: TRBV27
J: TRBJ2-1
size: NA

DNA: TGTGCCAGCAGCTCCCGGAGACCCCTCACAACCACAGATACGCAGTATTTT
CDR3: CASSSRRPLTTTDTQYF
D: NA
V: TRBV7-8
J: TRBJ2-3
size: NA

DNA: TGTGCCAGCAGCTTAAGATGGGGCGCGGATCAGCCCCAGCATTTT
CDR3: CASSLRWGADQPQHF
D: NA
V: TRBV7-2
J: TRBJ1-5
size: NA